Below are 10 T cell receptor beta chains sequenced from a single sample in a study of blood T cell repertoires in COVID-19 (TCRdb year 2020). The protocol used for the library was the immunoSEQ multiplex PCR assay. TCRdb mirrors the immuneACCESS table, restricted to in-frame sequences. Some clones are absent from its copies; in checked studies, under half trace to an unresolved V gene, and the reason for the others is unknown. The table for this sample lists 150,000 to 200,000 clones; 88% of them were counted only once. Approximately 7% of the sample lies in the top ten. The sample consisted of PBMCs or T cells enriched from blood (not recorded which). These receptors all come from a woman aged 45-60 years who had recovered from COVID-19.

The J gene is TRBJ2-7, the V gene TRBV6-5; 7 nucleotides line up with TRBD1. The CDR3 has 13 residues. Germline-derived CDR1 and CDR2 are MNHEY and SVGAGI. The CDR3 DNA is TGTGCATTGGAAGACAGGGAATCCACCGAGCAGTACTTC. Translating it yields CALEDRESTEQYF.

The chain combines TRBV6-6 with TRBJ1-2; TRBD1 might be the D (5 bases). This CDR3 is built from 11 residues. Trimming removed 6 bases at V and 5 bases at J, with 7 bases between. CDR1 and CDR2 (germline): MNHNY, SVGAGI (reference sequence). CDR3 loop: CASSDRYGYTF. CDR3 nucleotides: TGTGCCAGCAGCGACAGATATGGCTACACCTTC.

The chain carries TRBV6-5 and TRBJ2-1, with a weak D call TRBD2 (7 bases). Per the germline V gene, CDR1 is MNHEY and CDR2 is SVGAGI. Trimming took 7 bases from V and 4 from J, leaving 17 bases between them. The CDR3 runs 15 residues. The CDR3 nucleotides are TGTGCCAGCAAGGGGGGGGCTACGGGGTACAATGAGCAGTTCTTC. Translating it yields CASKGGATGYNEQFF.

The V gene is TRBV19, the J gene TRBJ1-1; TRBD1 agrees at 7 bases. Looked up from germline, CDR1 is LNHDA and CDR2 is SQIVND (reference sequence). This CDR3 region has 15 residues. After removal of 3 bases from V and 1 base from J, the junction contained 5 bases not matched to a gene. The CDR3 here is CASSIGTAANTEAFF. The CDR3 DNA sequence: TGTGCCAGTAGTATCGGGACAGCGGCGAACACTGAAGCTTTCTTT.

This clone was observed a single time. The J gene is TRBJ1-4, the V gene TRBV5-1; 8 positions agree with TRBD1. Germline assignment: CDR1 SGHRS and CDR2 YFSETQ. This CDR3 has 14 amino acids. V lost 4 bases, J lost 7 bases, and 6 bases stayed unmatched. The CDR3 DNA follows: TGCGCCAGCAGCCCCGACAGGGGTGGTGAAAAACTGTTTTTT. Its translation: CASSPDRGGEKLFF.

The chain joins TRBV5-1 to TRBJ1-2, with TRBD1 as a possible D gene (5 bases). Between the trimmed V and J ends, which lost 3 bases and 5 bases, there was a span of 8 bases. The germline V gene encodes CDR1 SGHRS and CDR2 YFSETQ. This CDR3 is 12 amino acids long. The chain's CDR3 is CASSSDSYGYTF. CDR3 in DNA: TGCGCCAGCAGCTCTGACAGTTATGGCTACACCTTC.

The chain carries TRBV10-3 and TRBJ2-7, with 9 bases matching TRBD1. V trimming: 2 bases; J trimming: 4 bases; junction bases outside the gene matches: 3. There are 14 residues in the CDR3. From germline, CDR1 is ENHRY and CDR2 SYGVKD. CDR3 nucleotides: TGTGCCATCAGTGAGACAGGGGGCAGGTACGAGCAGTACTTC. The encoded protein is CAISETGGRYEQYF.

The table lists this clone with a few counts. The chain couples TRBV28 to TRBJ1-2; TRBD1 matches at 7 bases. V shed 3 bases, J shed 8 bases, and the junction held 12 bases outside the gene matches. The germline CDR1 and CDR2 sequences are MDHEN and SYDVKM. This CDR3 is 15 amino acids long. The CDR3 coding sequence is TGTGCCAGCAGTTTCCAGGGGGGTGGCCTTTACGGCTACACCTTC. It translates to CASSFQGGGLYGYTF.

The rearrangement joins TRBV18 to TRBJ2-5; maybe TRBD2 (5 bases). Germline-derived CDR1 and CDR2 are KGHSH and LQKENI. The CDR3 totals 17 residues. The V and J ends lost 5 bases and 0 bases respectively, with 19 bases between them. CDR3 sequence reads: CASSILDSPGDQETQYF. In DNA, the CDR3 is TGTGCCAGCTCAATCCTGGACTCCCCCGGGGACCAAGAGACCCAGTACTTC.

The chain links TRBV5-1 to TRBJ2-1; 10 nucleotides match TRBD2. V was clipped by 4 bases and J by 7 bases; unmatched bases: 8. CDR1 and CDR2 from the germline V gene are SGHRS and YFSETQ. CDR3 length: 15 amino acids. The CDR3 nucleotides are TGCGCCAGCAGCGTAAGCGGGGGGGCCGGGAATGAGCAGTTCTTC. Translating gives CASSVSGGAGNEQFF.